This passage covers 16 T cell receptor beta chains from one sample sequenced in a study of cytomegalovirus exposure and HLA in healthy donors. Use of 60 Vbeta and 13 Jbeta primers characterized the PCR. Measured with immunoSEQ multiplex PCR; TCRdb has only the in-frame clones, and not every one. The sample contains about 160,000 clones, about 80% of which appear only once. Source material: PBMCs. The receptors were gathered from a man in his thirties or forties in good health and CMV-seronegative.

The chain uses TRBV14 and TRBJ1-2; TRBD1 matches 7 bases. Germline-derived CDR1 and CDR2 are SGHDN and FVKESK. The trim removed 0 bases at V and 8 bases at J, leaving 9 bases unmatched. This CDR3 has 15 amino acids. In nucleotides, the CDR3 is TGTGCCAGCAGCCAAGATAGAGGGGGCGCAGGAGGCTACACCTTC. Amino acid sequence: CASSQDRGGAGGYTF.

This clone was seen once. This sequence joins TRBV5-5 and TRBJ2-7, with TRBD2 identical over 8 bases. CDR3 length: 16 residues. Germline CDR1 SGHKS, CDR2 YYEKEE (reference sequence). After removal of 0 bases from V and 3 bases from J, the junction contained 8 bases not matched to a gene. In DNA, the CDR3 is TGTGCCAGCAGCTTGGGTCCCGGGACTAGGGTCTACGAGCAGTACTTC. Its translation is CASSLGPGTRVYEQYF.

The CDR3, as DNA: TGTGCCTGGAGTGCACTCGGACTAGCGGGGGAGTACGAGCAGTACTTC. This codes for CAWSALGLAGEYEQYF. The chain recombines TRBV30 with TRBJ2-7; 13 positions match TRBD2. From germline, CDR1 is GTSNPN and CDR2 SVGIG (reference sequence). Trimming removed 1 base from V and 4 bases from J; junction bases left unmatched: 7. The CDR3 totals 16 residues.

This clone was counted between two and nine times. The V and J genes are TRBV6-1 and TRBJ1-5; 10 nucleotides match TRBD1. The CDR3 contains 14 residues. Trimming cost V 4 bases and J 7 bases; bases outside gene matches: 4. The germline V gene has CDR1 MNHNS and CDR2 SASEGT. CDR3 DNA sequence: TGTGCCAGCAGTGGGGGACAGGGGCAACAGCCCCAGCATTTT. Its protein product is CASSGGQGQQPQHF.

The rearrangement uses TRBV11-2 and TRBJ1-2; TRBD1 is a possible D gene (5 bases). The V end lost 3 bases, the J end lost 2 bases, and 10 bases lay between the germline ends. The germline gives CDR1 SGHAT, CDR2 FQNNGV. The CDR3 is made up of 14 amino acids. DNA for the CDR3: TGTGCCAGCAGCTTGGGGCGGGGGAACTATGGCTACACCTTC. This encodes CASSLGRGNYGYTF.

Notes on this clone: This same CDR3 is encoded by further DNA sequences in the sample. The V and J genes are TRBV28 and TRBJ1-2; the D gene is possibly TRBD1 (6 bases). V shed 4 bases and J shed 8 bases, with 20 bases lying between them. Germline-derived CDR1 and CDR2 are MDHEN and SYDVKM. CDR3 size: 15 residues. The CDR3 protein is CASSSQSWTAYGYTF. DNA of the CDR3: TGTGCCAGCAGTTCCCAATCCTGGACAGCGTACGGCTACACCTTC.

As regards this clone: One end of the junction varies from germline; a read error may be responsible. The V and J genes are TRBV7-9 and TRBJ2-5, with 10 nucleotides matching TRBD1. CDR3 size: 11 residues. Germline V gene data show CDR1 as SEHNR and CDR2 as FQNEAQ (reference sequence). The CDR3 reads CASSPQTGGDF. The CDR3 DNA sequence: TGTGCCAGCAGCCCCCAGACAGGGGGCGACTTC.

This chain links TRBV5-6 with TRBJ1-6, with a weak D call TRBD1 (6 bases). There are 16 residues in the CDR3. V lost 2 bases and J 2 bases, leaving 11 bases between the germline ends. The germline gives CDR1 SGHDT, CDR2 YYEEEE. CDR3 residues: CASSLQGIAYNSPLHF. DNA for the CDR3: TGTGCCAGCAGCTTACAGGGAATAGCCTATAATTCACCCCTCCACTTT. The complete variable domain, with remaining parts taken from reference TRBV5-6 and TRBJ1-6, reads DAGVTQSPTHLIKTRGQQVTLRCSPKSGHDTVSWYQQALGQGPQFIFQYYEEEERQRGNFPDRFSGHQFPNYSSELNVNALLLGDSALYLCASSLQGIAYNSPLHFGNGTRLTVT.

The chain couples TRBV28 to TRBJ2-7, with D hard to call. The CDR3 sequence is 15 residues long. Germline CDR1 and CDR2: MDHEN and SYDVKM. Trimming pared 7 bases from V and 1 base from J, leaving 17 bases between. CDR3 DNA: TGTGCCAGCAAAGTCCAGGCGAATCCATCCTACGAGCAGTACTTC. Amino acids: CASKVQANPSYEQYF.

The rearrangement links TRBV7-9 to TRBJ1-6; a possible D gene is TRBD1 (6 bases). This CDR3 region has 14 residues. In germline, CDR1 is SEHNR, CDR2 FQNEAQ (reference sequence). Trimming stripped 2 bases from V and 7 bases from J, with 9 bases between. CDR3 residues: CASSLPGANSPLHF. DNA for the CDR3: TGTGCCAGCAGCTTACCAGGGGCAAATTCACCCCTCCACTTT.

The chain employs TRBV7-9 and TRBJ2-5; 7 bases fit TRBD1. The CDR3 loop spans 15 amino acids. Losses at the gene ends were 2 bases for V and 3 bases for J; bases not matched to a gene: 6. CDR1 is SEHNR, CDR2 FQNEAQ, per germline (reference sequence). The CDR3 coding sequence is TGTGCCAGCAGCTTAAGGGGGACAGATGAAGAGACCCAGTACTTC. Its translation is CASSLRGTDEETQYF.

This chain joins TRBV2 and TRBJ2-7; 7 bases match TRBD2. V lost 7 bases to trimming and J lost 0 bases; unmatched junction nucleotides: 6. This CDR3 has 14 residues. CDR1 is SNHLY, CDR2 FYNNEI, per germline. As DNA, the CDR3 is TGTGCCAGCAAACTAGCGCTTAGCTCCTACGAGCAGTACTTC. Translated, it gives CASKLALSSYEQYF.

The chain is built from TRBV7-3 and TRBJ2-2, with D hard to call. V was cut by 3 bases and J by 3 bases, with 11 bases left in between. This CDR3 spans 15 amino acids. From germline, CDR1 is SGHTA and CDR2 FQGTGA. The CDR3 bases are TGTGCCAGCAGCTTGAGTGACACTCACACCGGGGAGCTGTTTTTT. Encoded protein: CASSLSDTHTGELFF.

CDR3 nucleotides: TGTGCCAGCAGCTTGACAGGGAAAGCCACTGAAGCTTTCTTT. Translating it yields CASSLTGKATEAFF. The chain links TRBV5-8 to TRBJ1-1, with a weak D call TRBD1 (6 bases). The CDR3 is 14 residues long. Trimming pared 1 base from V and 4 bases from J, leaving 11 bases between. The V gene's germline CDR1 is SGHTS and CDR2 YDEGEE.

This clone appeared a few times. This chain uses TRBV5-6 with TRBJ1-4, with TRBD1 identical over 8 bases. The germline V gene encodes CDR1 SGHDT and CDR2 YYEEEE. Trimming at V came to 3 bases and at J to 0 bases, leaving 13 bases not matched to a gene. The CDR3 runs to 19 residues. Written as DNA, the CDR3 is TGTGCCAGCAGCTCTTGGGGGGACAGGCTTATTGCAACTAATGAAAAACTGTTTTTT. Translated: CASSSWGDRLIATNEKLFF.

This chain's CDR3 is CASSLGTVYGYTF. CDR3 DNA sequence: TGTGCCAGCAGCTTAGGGACAGTCTATGGCTACACCTTC. The V call is TRBV7-2, the J call TRBJ1-2; possibly TRBD1 for D (6 bases). The CDR3 covers 13 residues. Trimming removed 1 base from V and 4 bases from J, with 7 bases in between. Germline values: CDR1 SGHTA, CDR2 FQGNSA.